The 5 T cell receptor beta chains below were found in one sample sequenced in a study of long-term antiretroviral therapy in people with HIV. At the survey level, the v3.0 immunoSEQ assay was run. Generated by immunoSEQ multiplex PCR, the TCRdb table keeps only in-frame clones and is missing some. The sample consists of 35,000 to 45,000 clones, 70% to 90% of them appearing once. The sample consisted of unsorted PBMCs, taken 2.2 years after starting antiretroviral therapy. Receptors were obtained from a man aged 18 to 30 with HIV.

J is TRBJ1-1 and V is TRBV6-4; D unclear. Trimming cost V 3 bases and J 5 bases, with 10 bases left between them. The CDR3 contains 13 residues. The germline gives CDR1 MRHNA, CDR2 SNTAGT. The CDR3 sequence is CASSEAVNTEAFF. CDR3 sequence (DNA): TGTGCCAGCAGTGAGGCAGTTAATACTGAAGCTTTCTTT.

This clone was seen only a few times. This chain links TRBV7-6 with TRBJ2-7; 11 bases are a match to TRBD2. The V and J ends lost 5 bases and 1 base, in that order; junction bases with no gene match: 7. This CDR3 spans 16 amino acids. Germline assignment: CDR1 SGHVS and CDR2 FNYEAQ. The CDR3 spells CASSPQGTSGSYEQYF. The CDR3 DNA reads TGTGCCAGCAGCCCCCAAGGGACTAGCGGTTCCTACGAGCAGTACTTC. Full variable domain (outside the CDR3, taken from reference TRBV7-6 and TRBJ2-7): GAGVSQSPRYKVTKRGQDVALRCDPISGHVSLYWYRQALGQGPEFLTYFNYEAQQDKSGLPNDRFSAERPEGSISTLTIQRTEQRDSAMYRCASSPQGTSGSYEQYFGPGTRLTVT.

V and J are TRBV30 and TRBJ1-2; D gene unclear. The V end lost 1 base, the J end lost 4 bases, and 19 bases lay between the germline ends. CDR3 length: 16 residues. The germline V gene encodes CDR1 GTSNPN and CDR2 SVGIG (reference sequence). As DNA, the CDR3 is TGTGCCTGGAGTGGTCCTTTACGACCTACTGCCTATGGCTACACCTTC. Protein: CAWSGPLRPTAYGYTF. The variable domain in full, completed from reference TRBV30 and TRBJ1-2, reads SQTIHQWPATLVQPVGSPLSLECTVEGTSNPNLYWYRQAAGRGLQLLFYSVGIGQISSEVPQNLSASRPQDRQFILSSKKLLLSDSGFYLCAWSGPLRPTAYGYTFGSGTRLTVV.

The chain is built from TRBV30 and TRBJ2-6, with 9 bases fitting TRBD1. The V gene end was trimmed by 3 bases and the J gene end by 0 bases; junction bases not matched to a gene: 6. The germline V gene encodes CDR1 GTSNPN and CDR2 SVGIG (reference sequence). This CDR3 comprises 17 residues. The CDR3 DNA is TGTGCCTGGAGCCGGGACAGGGCCCGCTCTGGGGCCAACGTCCTGACTTTC. It is translated as CAWSRDRARSGANVLTF.

The CDR3 region has the DNA TGTGCCAGCAGCGCACCCGGGACAGACTCCTACGAGCAGTACTTC. This codes for CASSAPGTDSYEQYF. This chain links TRBV5-6 with TRBJ2-7, with TRBD1 identical over 7 bases. From germline, CDR1 is SGHDT and CDR2 YYEEEE. With 4 bases clipped from V and 0 bases from J, the junction kept 7 bases outside the gene matches. The CDR3 extends over 15 amino acids.